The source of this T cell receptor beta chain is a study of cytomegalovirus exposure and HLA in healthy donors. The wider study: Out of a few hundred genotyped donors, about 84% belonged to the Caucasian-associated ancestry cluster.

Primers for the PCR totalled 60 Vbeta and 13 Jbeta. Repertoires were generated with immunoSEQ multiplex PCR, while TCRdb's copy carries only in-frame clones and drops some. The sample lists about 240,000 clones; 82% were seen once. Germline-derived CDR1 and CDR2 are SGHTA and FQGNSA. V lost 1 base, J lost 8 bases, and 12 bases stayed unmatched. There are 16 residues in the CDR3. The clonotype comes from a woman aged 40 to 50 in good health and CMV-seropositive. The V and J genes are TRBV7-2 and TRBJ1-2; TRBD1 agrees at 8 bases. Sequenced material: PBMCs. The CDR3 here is CASSLDRAGGWGGYTF. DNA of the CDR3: TGTGCCAGCAGCTTAGACAGGGCAGGGGGCTGGGGGGGCTACACCTTC.